A selection of T cell receptor beta chains follows, all from one sample in a study of vaccination effects on CD4 cells after COVID-19. Antigens of these TCRs are unknown. The table came from immunoSEQ multiplex PCR; TCRdb's copy has only in-frame clones and leaves some out. The sample lists just under 45,000 clones; 70% to 80% were seen once. The source material was CD4+ T cells from PBMCs cultured with SARS-CoV-2 spike peptides, sampled before COVID-19 vaccination. Source of these receptors: a human donor who received a COVID-19 vaccine. CDR3s include the opening cysteine and the closing phenylalanine or tryptophan. Some rows mark clone size as missing; the rest say once, few, many or name a class of expanded clone.

v_call | clone_size | cdr3_aa
TRBV27 | - | CASSLVGTANTEAFF
TRBV5-4 | - | CASSVGTELVDTQYF
TRBV3-1/TRBV3-2 | once | CASSQVVTGEYYGYTF
TRBV2 | - | CASSLSSAKNIQYF
TRBV11-2 | - | CASSVRDKLFF
TRBV5-4 | - | CASSLGGDGNTEAFF
TRBV6-5 | - | CASSYTGPAHNSPLHF
TRBV11-2 | - | CASSLEGGQAYGYTF
TRBV30 | - | CAWSSAGRANSPLHF
TRBV19 | - | CASSTITGGGEKLFF
TRBV7-9 | - | CASSPRTDGLHLNEQFF
TRBV14 | few | CASSQGHNYGYTF
TRBV27 | once | CASSLASYSNQPQHF
TRBV7-2 | - | CASSFALQQGAGGNTIYF
TRBV7-8 | - | CASSRERGFVTEAFF
TRBV2 | - | CASSDLYRGDQETQYF
TRBV3-1/TRBV3-2 | - | CASSQSSGNTIYF
TRBV6-5 | - | CASRLGDRSYGYTF
TRBV10-1 | once | CASSEVAGAKNIQYF
TRBV29-1 | - | CSVPWEGRTEAFF
TRBV25-1 | - | CASSEWGGGNTIYF
TRBV11-2 | - | CASRSRNGWAGELFF
TRBV12-5 | - | CASGSGTSGGTDTQYF
TRBV19 | few | CASSWGTRGNQPQHF
TRBV5-1 | - | CASSLMVRGSGNTIYF
TRBV20-1 | - | CSASPLRHTGELFF
TRBV7-2 | - | CASSLEGGRGGYTF